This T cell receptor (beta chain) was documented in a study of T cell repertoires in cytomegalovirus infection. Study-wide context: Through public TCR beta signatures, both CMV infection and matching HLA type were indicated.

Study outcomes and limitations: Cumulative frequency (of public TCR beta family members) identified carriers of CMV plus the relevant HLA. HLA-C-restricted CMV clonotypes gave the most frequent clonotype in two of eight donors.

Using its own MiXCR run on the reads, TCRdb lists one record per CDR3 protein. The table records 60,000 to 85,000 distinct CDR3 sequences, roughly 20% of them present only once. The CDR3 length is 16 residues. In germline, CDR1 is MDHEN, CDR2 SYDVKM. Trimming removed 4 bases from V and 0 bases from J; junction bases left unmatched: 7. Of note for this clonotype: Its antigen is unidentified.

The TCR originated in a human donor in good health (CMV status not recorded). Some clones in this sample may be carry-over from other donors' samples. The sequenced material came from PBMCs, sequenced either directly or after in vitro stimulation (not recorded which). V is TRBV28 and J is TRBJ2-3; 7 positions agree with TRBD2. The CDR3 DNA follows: TGTGCCAGCAGTTCTCTAGCGGTAACTAGCACAGATACGCAGTATTTT. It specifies CASSSLAVTSTDTQYF.